This T cell receptor (beta chain) was documented in a study of shared clonotypes between healthy human individuals. Study outcomes and limitations: Naive CD4 clonotypes were shared across a handful of donors at around 5%.

An assay was performed, and its level was deep. The protocol was immunoSEQ multiplex PCR, while the TCRdb copy is restricted to in-frame clones and leaves out a portion. The sample comprises more than 2 million clones, roughly 95% of which are singletons, and around 0.13% rests with the top ten. This clone is a singleton in its sample. Its antigen is still unknown. Source material: naive CD4+ T cells sorted from blood. Subset denoted: CD45RA+ positively selected. This receptor was obtained from a man in his late teens or twenties in good health.

Here the CDR3 DNA reads TGCGCCAGCAGCTCATCAGGGAGTCCTAGCACAGATACGCAGTATTTT. Translated, it gives CASSSSGSPSTDTQYF. The chain is built from TRBV5-1 and TRBJ2-3, with D possibly called TRBD1 or TRBD2 (5 bases each). In germline, CDR1 is SGHRS, CDR2 YFSETQ. Trimming cost V 3 bases and J 0 bases, with 14 bases left between them. The CDR3 is 16 residues long. Using reference TRBV5-1 and TRBJ2-3 for the parts outside the CDR3, the full variable domain is KAGVTQTPRYLIKTRGQQVTLSCSPISGHRSVSWYQQTPGQGLQFLFEYFSETQRNKGNFPGRFSGRQFSNSRSEMNVSTLELGDSALYLCASSSSGSPSTDTQYFGPGTRLTVL.